A selection of T cell receptor beta chains follows, all from one sample in a study of blood T cells in healthy people across ages. TCRdb independently ran MiXCR on the 5' RACE reads; one entry per CDR3 protein. Among around 1.5 million distinct CDR3 sequences listed, 40% to 50% were seen once. Sequenced sample: blood. The receptors shown here come from a woman in her late teens or twenties in good health. Each CDR3 is given with its conserved first and last residue. The order of the fields is J gene, D gene, clone size, V gene, CDR3 DNA, CDR3 protein. A D gene is named only where the DNA matches it firmly. A clone size is listed for some rows: how often the clone was seen (once, few, many), or a class if it is expanded.

TRBJ2-1 TRBD2 . TRBV27 TGTGCCAGCAGTTTATTAGCGGGAGTAATCGGTGAGCAGTTCTTC CASSLLAGVIGEQFF
TRBJ1-6 . . TRBV5-1 TGCGCCAGCAGCTTGGAAGCAGGCTTGAGGGGTTCACCCCTCCACTTT CASSLEAGLRGSPLHF
TRBJ2-7 TRBD1 many TRBV27 TGTGCCAGCAGTCCGGGACAGGGAGCCCACGAGCAGTACTTC CASSPGQGAHEQYF
TRBJ2-2 TRBD1 . TRBV10-2 TGCGCCAGCACCTCCGGGACAGGCGCCACCGGGGAGCTGTTTTTT CASTSGTGATGELFF
TRBJ2-1 TRBD2 . TRBV7-9 TGTGCCAGCACCCCAAGCGGGGCCATTGGGCAGTTCTTC CASTPSGAIGQFF
TRBJ2-7 . . TRBV11-2 TGTGCCAGCAGCTTAGGTGGGACTCCCCGTTACGAGCAGTACTTC CASSLGGTPRYEQYF
TRBJ2-7 . . TRBV27 TGTGCCAGCAGTTTAGACGCCAGTAAAATTTCCTACGAGCAGTACTTC CASSLDASKISYEQYF
TRBJ2-7 . . TRBV5-6 TGTGCCAGCAGCTTTGTTGGCCCGGACTACGAGCAGTACTTC CASSFVGPDYEQYF
TRBJ2-1 . . TRBV20-1 TGCGGTGCCCGGCGCCAGGCAGCCGTTTACAATGAGCAGTTCTTC CGARRQAAVYNEQFF
TRBJ2-3 TRBD1 . TRBV29-1 TGCAGCTTACGACAGGGCGGAGGAGGCACAGATACGCAGTATTTT CSLRQGGGGTDTQYF
TRBJ2-7 . . TRBV9 TGTGCCAGCAGCGTAGTTGGATCCGCCTACGAGCAGTACTTC CASSVVGSAYEQYF
TRBJ1-1 . once TRBV10-2 TGCGCCAGCAGTGAGTTGGGGGGGACTGGAATCCCAGCTTTCTTT CASSELGGTGIPAFF
TRBJ2-1 . . TRBV10-3 TGTGCCATCAGTGAGTCGGTTGGACCTAATGAGCAGTTCTTC CAISESVGPNEQFF
TRBJ2-6 . . TRBV9 TGTGCCAGCAGCGTTACAGCCAGGGGAGGTGCTGGGGCCAACGTCCTGACTTTC CASSVTARGGAGANVLTF
TRBJ2-1 . . TRBV7-2 TGTGCCAGCAGCTTAGGTGGGACTCTCAATGAGCAGTTCTTC CASSLGGTLNEQFF
TRBJ2-1 . . TRBV6-6 TGTGCCGGCAGTTACGGATCCTACAATGAGCAGTTCTTC CAGSYGSYNEQFF
TRBJ2-5 . few TRBV20-1 TGCAGTGCTAGTCTCAGTAATGAGCAGTACTTC CSASLSNEQYF
TRBJ2-3 TRBD2 . TRBV4-1 TGCGCCAGCAGCCCACGGGGGGGAAACACAGATACGCAGTATTTT CASSPRGGNTDTQYF
TRBJ1-1 . . TRBV7-9 TGTGCCAGCAGCTTAGCTTGGGGCACGAACACTGAAGCTTTCTTT CASSLAWGTNTEAFF
TRBJ2-5 . many TRBV20-1 TGCAGTGCTAGAGAAGGGGAGACCCAGTACTTC CSAREGETQYF
TRBJ2-4 . few TRBV29-1 TGCAGCGTTGACAGTCCAGCGAGGGCCAAAAACATTCAGTACTTC CSVDSPARAKNIQYF
TRBJ1-2 . few TRBV6-6 TGTGCCAGCAGTTACAGGGTTTTCGATGGCTACACCTTC CASSYRVFDGYTF
TRBJ2-7 TRBD1 few TRBV6-4 TGTGCCAGCAGTGACAGGGGGCACAATGAGCAGTACTTC CASSDRGHNEQYF
TRBJ2-1 . . TRBV7-9 TGTGCCAGCAGGGAACTTGGGGCCGACAATGAGCAGTTCTTC CASRELGADNEQFF
TRBJ2-1 . . TRBV9 TGTGCCAGCAGCGCCACTCACAGCTACAATGAGCAGTTCTTC CASSATHSYNEQFF
TRBJ2-1 . . TRBV5-6 TGTGCCAGCAGCTCGTGGACTCCTCCCCAGTTCTTC CASSSWTPPQFF
TRBJ1-5 . . TRBV6-5 TGTGCCAGCAGTTACTCGCAAAGATCAAATCAGCCCCAGCATTTT CASSYSQRSNQPQHF
TRBJ2-3 . . TRBV12-3/TRBV12-4 TGTGCCAGCAGGCTAGCAGATGTGCAGTATTTT CASRLADVQYF
TRBJ2-7 . once TRBV20-1 TGCAGTGCAAACCGGGACCAACTCTGCGAGCAGTACTTC CSANRDQLCEQYF
TRBJ2-5 TRBD2 few TRBV24-1 TGTGCCACCAGTGACTCTCTAGCGGGAGATGCGGGAGAGCAGTACTTC CATSDSLAGDAGEQYF
TRBJ1-3 . . TRBV7-2 TGTGCCAGCAGCTTAGGCAGGGCGGGAAACACCATATATTTT CASSLGRAGNTIYF
TRBJ1-5 . many TRBV7-2 TGTGCCAGCAGCTTAGGGTCGTATAGCAATCAGCCCCAGCATTTT CASSLGSYSNQPQHF
TRBJ2-7 TRBD2 . TRBV6-5 TGTGCCAGCAAGATGAGCGGGGGGGCTTACGAGCAGTACTTC CASKMSGGAYEQYF
TRBJ1-1 . few TRBV9 TGTGCCAGCAGCCCAAACCAGGTAATCGGAGTGAACACTGAAGCTTTCTTT CASSPNQVIGVNTEAFF
TRBJ2-1 . . TRBV9 TGTGCCAGTAGCGGAGGAAGGGGGGGGTACAATGAGCAGTTCTTC CASSGGRGGYNEQFF
TRBJ2-7 . . TRBV18 TGTGCCAGCTCACCACCTAGTCCCCGCTACGAGCAGTACTTC CASSPPSPRYEQYF
TRBJ2-1 . . TRBV10-3 TGTGCCATCAGTGAGAGCTCCTACGATGAGCAGTTCTTC CAISESSYDEQFF
TRBJ1-2 TRBD1 . TRBV5-1 TGCGCCAGCAGCTTGGATTTTCCCGGGACAGAGGCCCAAGTGCGACGTGGCTACACCTTC CASSLDFPGTEAQVRRGYTF
TRBJ1-4 . . TRBV5-1 TGCGCCAGCAGCTTCTCAGGGCCGACTAATGAAAAACTGTTTTTT CASSFSGPTNEKLFF
TRBJ1-2 . . TRBV14 TGTGCCAGCAGCCAAACTTCCGGGAACGGCTACACCTTC CASSQTSGNGYTF
TRBJ1-6 . . TRBV28 TGTGCCTACGGCAGGGATACCTCACCCCTCCACTTT CAYGRDTSPLHF
TRBJ1-4 . . TRBV5-1 TGCGCCAGCAGCTTCGGCGGGGGGGTTAAGGCAACTAATGAAAAACTGTTTTTT CASSFGGGVKATNEKLFF
TRBJ2-1 . . TRBV7-9 TGTGCCAGCAGCCCAAGCTCCCCTAGCGAGAAGCAGTTCTTC CASSPSSPSEKQFF
TRBJ1-1 . . TRBV12-3/TRBV12-4 TGTGCCAGCAGTCGGGTCGGGGGGTCCACTGAAGCTTTCTTT CASSRVGGSTEAFF
TRBJ2-7 TRBD1 . TRBV20-1 TGCAGTGCTAGACCCCCAGGGGGCGCCCCCTACGAGCAGTACTTC CSARPPGGAPYEQYF
TRBJ2-7 . few TRBV7-2 TGTGCCAGCAGCTTAGTGGTGACATCTCGCGAGCAGTACTTC CASSLVVTSREQYF